This TCR beta chain was recovered during a study of shared clonotypes between healthy human individuals. Produced via immunoSEQ multiplex PCR; TCRdb's table is partial and in-frame only. The sample includes over 2,000,000 clones, 90% to 95% seen only once; the top ten take less than 2%. Positive CCR7 selection of CD45RO-negative cells yielded the naive CD8 cells, and terminally differentiated effector memory CD45RA+ cells were excluded. General study findings and limits: Large depth notwithstanding, sorted-subset sequencing proved incomplete by rarefaction.

V dropped 6 bases and J dropped 2 bases, with 9 bases sitting between them. The CDR3 totals 13 residues. Germline V lookup: CDR1 MDHEN, CDR2 SYDVKM. A note on this clone: Antigen: not known.

The sequence was collected from a man between 18 and 29 years old in good health. Some clones in this sample may be carry-over from other donors' samples. The chain has TRBV28 and TRBJ2-3, with D uncertain. The sequenced material came from naive CD8+ T cells from PBMCs. CDR3 DNA sequence: TGTGCCAGCAGGGGAAGGACCACAGATACGCAGTATTTT. Its translation is CASRGRTTDTQYF.